The T cell receptor beta chain under discussion was sequenced for a study of T cells in tuberculosis. Germline V CDR1 and CDR2: LNHDA, SQIVND (reference sequence). V dropped 5 bases and J dropped 6; count of bases not matched to a gene: 11. The CDR3 totals 17 residues. This table comes from immunoSEQ multiplex PCR, and its TCRdb copy is limited to in-frame clones, with some not included. The sample holds some 31,000 clones, 75% to 95% seen once. The sample's time point: new active TB diagnosis, blood taken before or within 7 days of starting treatment. On average around 100,000 T cells per donor were immunosequenced.

The source of this sequence is an adult with tuberculosis. The chain combines TRBV19 with TRBJ1-5; TRBD1 matches 12 bases. The specimen comprised PBMCs, sampled at tuberculosis diagnosis. CDR3 region: CASSRRDRGLRSQPQHF. CDR3 DNA: TGTGCCAGTAGTCGCCGGGACAGGGGGCTTAGAAGTCAGCCCCAGCATTTT. The full variable domain, in which reference TRBV19 and TRBJ1-5 provide the parts outside the CDR3, is DGGITQSPKYLFRKEGQNVTLSCEQNLNHDAMYWYRQDPGQGLRLIYYSQIVNDFQKGDIAEGYSVSREKKESFPLTVTSAQKNPTAFYLCASSRRDRGLRSQPQHFGDGTRLSIL.